These 14 T cell receptor beta chains came from one sample sequenced in a study of blood T cell repertoires in COVID-19. Produced via immunoSEQ multiplex PCR; TCRdb's table is partial and in-frame only. The data hold roughly 250,000 clones, with roughly nine tenths observed a single time. Specimen: PBMCs or T cells enriched from blood (not recorded which). The receptors were sampled from a woman aged 25 to 39 with acute COVID-19.

The chain is built from TRBV28 and TRBJ1-2; D gene ambiguous. The CDR3 sequence is 17 residues long. Trimming took off 8 bases at V and 8 bases at J, with 30 bases between the two ends. Germline CDR1 and CDR2: MDHEN and SYDVKM. The CDR3 loop is CASGPPRAGRPSKGYTF. The CDR3 DNA reads as TGTGCCAGCGGCCCCCCGAGGGCGGGTCGGCCTAGTAAGGGCTACACCTTC.

The J gene is TRBJ1-6, the V gene TRBV3-1 (or the pseudogene TRBV3-2); possibly TRBD1 for D (5 bases). This CDR3 has 15 amino acids. Looked up from germline, CDR1 is LGHDT and CDR2 is YNNKEL (reference sequence). V was shortened by 0 bases and J by 8 bases, with 11 bases between the two germline ends. DNA of the CDR3: TGTGCCAGCAGCCAAGAGGACACGTTTTATTCACCCCTCCACTTT. This gives the protein CASSQEDTFYSPLHF.

This clone showed up just once. The chain employs TRBV5-1 and TRBJ2-5; TRBD2 aligns across 7 bases. V lost 4 bases and J lost 2; bases outside the gene matches: 5. This CDR3 contains 14 residues. The V gene's germline CDR1 is SGHRS and CDR2 YFSETQ. CDR3 protein: CASSPGGLQETQYF. For the CDR3, the DNA is TGCGCCAGCAGCCCGGGAGGTCTACAAGAGACCCAGTACTTC.

This chain joins TRBV27 and TRBJ1-6, with D possibly TRBD1 on 5 matching bases. V lost 8 bases and J 9 bases, leaving 17 bases between the germline ends. The CDR3 is 14 residues long. Looked up from germline, CDR1 is MNHEY and CDR2 is SMNVEV (reference sequence). CDR3 protein: CASAESGLGSPLHF. CDR3 sequence (DNA): TGTGCCAGCGCTGAATCAGGGCTTGGTTCACCCCTCCACTTT.

The gene calls are TRBV19 and TRBJ1-1; 10 positions match TRBD1. This CDR3 has 14 residues. Germline V gene lookup returns CDR1 LNHDA and CDR2 SQIVND (reference sequence). V lost 5 bases, J lost 4 bases, and 4 bases stayed unmatched. CDR3 nucleotide sequence: TGTGCCAGTAGTCTAAGACAGGGGGCCACTGAAGCTTTCTTT. It is translated as CASSLRQGATEAFF.

The chain couples TRBV10-3 to TRBJ2-1; D remains unclear. CDR1 is ENHRY and CDR2 is SYGVKD in the germline V gene. The CDR3 totals 11 residues. Trimming left V 6 bases short and J 8 bases short, with 8 bases between. Here the CDR3 reads CAIRSLDEQFF. CDR3 nucleotides: TGTGCCATCAGGAGTCTGGATGAGCAGTTCTTC.

CDR3 nucleotides: TGTGCCAGCAGCCCGGACAGGGTCTCCTACAATGAGCAGTTCTTC. Encoded protein: CASSPDRVSYNEQFF. The chain uses TRBV7-6 and TRBJ2-1, with 8 bases lining up with TRBD1. Germline V gene lookup returns CDR1 SGHVS and CDR2 FNYEAQ. The CDR3 loop spans 15 amino acids. The V and J ends lost 5 bases and 0 bases, in that order; junction bases with no gene match: 3.

This chain uses TRBV28 with TRBJ2-4; 9 nucleotides line up with TRBD2. The CDR3 contains 17 residues. The J segment lost 6 bases and the V segment lost 1 base, leaving 10 bases of the junction unmatched. In germline, CDR1 is MDHEN, CDR2 SYDVKM. In nucleotides, the CDR3 is TGTGCCAGCAGTTTATCCTCCCCGTTTAGCGGGAGAAACATTCAGTACTTC. Translated, it gives CASSLSSPFSGRNIQYF.

The chain couples TRBV3-1 (or the pseudogene TRBV3-2) to TRBJ2-7; D is ambiguous. Germline CDR1 reads LGHDT; CDR2 reads YNNKEL (reference sequence). This CDR3 has 13 amino acids. Trimming took off 4 bases at V and 5 bases at J, with 12 bases between the two ends. CDR3 amino acids: CASSPMSPNEQYF. The CDR3 coding sequence is TGTGCCAGCAGCCCTATGAGTCCCAACGAGCAGTACTTC.

J is TRBJ1-1 and V is TRBV6-5; tentatively, D is TRBD1 (6 bases). The germline V and J ends were trimmed by 5 bases and 6 bases, with 16 bases remaining between them. This CDR3 region has 14 residues. Germline assignment: CDR1 MNHEY and CDR2 SVGAGI. In DNA form, the CDR3 reads TGTGCCAGCAGTCCAAAACAGGGACGTGCTGAAGCTTTCTTT. Its protein product is CASSPKQGRAEAFF.

The chain combines TRBV28 with TRBJ1-6; maybe TRBD1 (5 bases). Between the trimmed V and J ends, which lost 7 bases and 10 bases, there was a span of 14 bases. From germline, CDR1 is MDHEN and CDR2 SYDVKM. This CDR3 spans 13 amino acids. CDR3 DNA sequence: TGTGCCAGCACCCAGGTGGGGGGATCACCCCTCCACTTT. It is translated as CASTQVGGSPLHF.

V usage is TRBV6-6 and J usage is TRBJ1-2; no reliable D call. With 4 bases removed from V and 4 bases from J, the gap between germline ends came to 13 bases. CDR1 is MNHNY, CDR2 SVGAGI, per germline (reference sequence). The CDR3 is 14 amino acids. CDR3 sequence reads: CASSLAPEAYGYTF. The CDR3 DNA follows: TGTGCCAGCAGTTTAGCTCCAGAAGCCTATGGCTACACCTTC.

This chain uses TRBV11-1 with TRBJ2-7; 8 nucleotides line up with TRBD2. The trim removed 6 bases at V and 12 bases at J, leaving 10 bases unmatched. Germline CDR1 and CDR2: SGHAT and FQDESV (reference sequence). The CDR3 runs to 12 residues. This chain's CDR3 is CASRLGTSHVYF. The CDR3 DNA sequence: TGTGCCAGCAGACTCGGGACTAGTCATGTGTACTTC.

The chain couples TRBV2 to TRBJ2-3; 11 bases agree with TRBD1. Germline CDR1 and CDR2: SNHLY and FYNNEI. Trimming cost V 6 bases and J 4 bases; bases outside gene matches: 0. This CDR3 has 13 residues. The CDR3 reads CASRGQGADTQYF. CDR3 bases: TGTGCCAGCAGGGGACAGGGGGCAGATACGCAGTATTTT.